This section outlines one TCR beta chain sequence together with its context. The record originates from a study of blood T cell repertoires in COVID-19. Study-wide context: The samples span acute and convalescent COVID-19 from the United States, Italy and Spain.

The CDR3 totals 13 residues. Trimming took 3 bases from V and 11 from J; bases not matched to a gene: 4. Per the original data handling: Quantification of nucleated cells was approximated via reference gene primer amplification. Generated by immunoSEQ multiplex PCR, the TCRdb table keeps only in-frame clones and is missing some. V and J calls and clone size are those listed in that table; D and trimming were worked out from the DNA. The sample contains about 250,000 clones, 88% of which appear only once. The TCR comes from a woman in her thirties with acute or convalescent COVID-19. The genes are TRBV12-3 or TRBV12-4 and TRBJ2-3, with 11 bases aligning to TRBD2. The sequenced material came from peripheral blood. The CDR3 spells CASSFPGLAVQYF. For the CDR3, the DNA is TGTGCCAGCAGTTTCCCGGGACTAGCGGTGCAGTATTTT.